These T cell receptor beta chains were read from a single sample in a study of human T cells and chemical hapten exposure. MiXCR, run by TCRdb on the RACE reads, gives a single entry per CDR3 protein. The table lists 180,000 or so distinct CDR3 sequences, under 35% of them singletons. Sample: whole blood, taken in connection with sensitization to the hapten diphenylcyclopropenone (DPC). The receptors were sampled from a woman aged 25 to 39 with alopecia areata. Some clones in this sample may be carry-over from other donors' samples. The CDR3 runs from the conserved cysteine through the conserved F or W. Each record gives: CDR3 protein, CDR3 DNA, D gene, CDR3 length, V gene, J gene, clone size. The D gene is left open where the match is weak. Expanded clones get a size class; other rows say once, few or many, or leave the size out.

CDR3: CASSSLLQGADF
DNA: TGTGCCAGCAGTTCCCTTCTTCAGGGGGCCGACTTC
D: TRBD1
length: 12
V: TRBV28
J: TRBJ2-7
size: -

CDR3: CASSYLSGADTQYF
DNA: TGTGCCAGCAGCTACCTGAGTGGTGCCGATACGCAGTATTTT
D: -
length: 14
V: TRBV12-3/TRBV12-4
J: TRBJ2-3
size: -

CDR3: CASSIKLRGNSPLHF
DNA: TGTGCCAGCAGCATTAAATTAAGGGGTAATTCACCCCTCCACTTT
D: -
length: 15
V: TRBV5-4
J: TRBJ1-6
size: -

CDR3: CSVVDTTQETQYF
DNA: TGCAGCGTTGTGGACACCACGCAAGAGACCCAGTACTTC
D: -
length: 13
V: TRBV29-1
J: TRBJ2-5
size: -

CDR3: CASSSTGTKYEQYF
DNA: TGCGCCAGCAGCTCAACCGGGACAAAGTACGAGCAGTACTTC
D: -
length: 14
V: TRBV5-1
J: TRBJ2-7
size: few

CDR3: CSVEGGGGSAFF
DNA: TGCAGCGTAGAAGGTGGGGGAGGAAGTGCTTTCTTT
D: -
length: 12
V: TRBV29-1
J: TRBJ1-1
size: many

CDR3: CASSNPKVAPYNEQFF
DNA: TGTGCCAGCAGTAACCCCAAGGTAGCGCCCTACAATGAGCAGTTCTTC
D: -
length: 16
V: TRBV6-2/TRBV6-3
J: TRBJ2-1
size: -

CDR3: CASSVMSSGANVLTF
DNA: TGTGCCAGCAGCGTAATGAGCTCTGGGGCCAACGTCCTGACTTTC
D: -
length: 15
V: TRBV9
J: TRBJ2-6
size: -

CDR3: CSAGTVNTEAFF
DNA: TGCAGCGCAGGGACGGTGAACACTGAAGCTTTCTTT
D: -
length: 12
V: TRBV29-1
J: TRBJ1-1
size: few

CDR3: CASSLEGSGHTEAFF
DNA: TGTGCCAGCAGCTTAGAGGGATCGGGGCACACTGAAGCTTTCTTT
D: -
length: 15
V: TRBV11-2
J: TRBJ1-1
size: -

CDR3: CASSPRTGELFF
DNA: TGTGCCAGCAGCCCCAGGACCGGGGAGCTGTTTTTT
D: -
length: 12
V: TRBV7-9
J: TRBJ2-2
size: many

CDR3: CASSLEGSVTEQYF
DNA: TGTGCCAGCAGCTTAGAAGGCTCGGTAACCGAGCAGTACTTC
D: -
length: 14
V: TRBV7-2
J: TRBJ2-7
size: -

CDR3: CASSMTSGRGEQFF
DNA: TGTGCCAGCAGCATGACGTCCGGGAGGGGTGAGCAGTTCTTC
D: -
length: 14
V: TRBV21-1
J: TRBJ2-1
size: -

CDR3: CASSTGATRLSGNTIYF
DNA: TGTGCCAGCAGTACGGGGGCGACCCGGCTCTCTGGAAACACCATATATTTT
D: -
length: 17
V: TRBV9
J: TRBJ1-3
size: few

CDR3: CASIVPGTAGGYTF
DNA: TGTGCCAGCATCGTACCCGGGACAGCTGGAGGCTACACCTTC
D: TRBD1
length: 14
V: TRBV28
J: TRBJ1-2
size: once

CDR3: CASSSQPLGETYF
DNA: TGCGCCAGCAGCTCTCAACCTCTAGGGGAGACGTATTTT
D: -
length: 13
V: TRBV5-1
J: TRBJ2-3
size: -

CDR3: CSAVGGPNQPQHF
DNA: TGCAGCGCCGTGGGGGGACCAAATCAGCCCCAGCATTTT
D: -
length: 13
V: TRBV29-1
J: TRBJ1-5
size: few

CDR3: CASSLYSGLFETQYF
DNA: TGTGCCAGCAGCTTATACTCAGGGCTGTTCGAGACCCAGTACTTC
D: -
length: 15
V: TRBV7-9
J: TRBJ2-5
size: few

CDR3: CASSLALRAKNIQYF
DNA: TGCGCCAGCAGCTTGGCCCTTCGGGCCAAAAACATTCAGTACTTC
D: -
length: 15
V: TRBV5-1
J: TRBJ2-4
size: -

CDR3: CASSLQGGLMDTQYF
DNA: TGTGCCAGCAGTTTACAGGGGGGCCTCATGGATACGCAGTATTTT
D: TRBD1
length: 15
V: TRBV6-5
J: TRBJ2-3
size: -

CDR3: CASSLSEHTQYF
DNA: TGTGCCAGCAGTTTATCGGAACATACGCAGTATTTT
D: -
length: 12
V: TRBV28
J: TRBJ2-3
size: -

CDR3: CASSHHAGAPNYGYTF
DNA: TGTGCCAGCAGCCACCACGCAGGGGCGCCTAACTATGGCTACACCTTC
D: -
length: 16
V: TRBV11-2
J: TRBJ1-2
size: few

CDR3: CASSLGQSSYEQYF
DNA: TGCGCCAGCAGCCTGGGACAGAGCTCCTACGAGCAGTACTTC
D: TRBD1
length: 14
V: TRBV5-1
J: TRBJ2-7
size: few

CDR3: CASSPPPGQGSNIQYF
DNA: TGCGCCAGCAGCCCTCCGCCGGGACAGGGGTCGAACATTCAGTACTTC
D: TRBD1
length: 16
V: TRBV4-1
J: TRBJ2-4
size: -

CDR3: CASSVGTDLNNSPLHF
DNA: TGTGCCAGCAGCGTTGGGACGGATTTAAATAATTCACCCCTCCACTTT
D: -
length: 16
V: TRBV9
J: TRBJ1-6
size: -

CDR3: CASTWRGPGIGYTF
DNA: TGTGCCAGCACCTGGCGGGGACCCGGCATCGGCTACACCTTC
D: -
length: 14
V: TRBV28
J: TRBJ1-2
size: few

CDR3: CASSPRGRTEAFF
DNA: TGTGCCAGCAGTCCCAGGGGGCGGACTGAAGCTTTCTTT
D: TRBD1
length: 13
V: TRBV2
J: TRBJ1-1
size: few

CDR3: CASSATDGYNQPQHF
DNA: TGTGCCAGCAGTGCCACGGACGGTTACAATCAGCCCCAGCATTTT
D: -
length: 15
V: TRBV6-2/TRBV6-3
J: TRBJ1-5
size: few

CDR3: CASSLGIQNSPLHF
DNA: TGTGCCAGCAGCTTAGGTATCCAGAATTCACCCCTCCACTTT
D: -
length: 14
V: TRBV7-8
J: TRBJ1-6
size: few